This TCR beta chain originates from a study of blood T cell repertoires in COVID-19. The assay was immunoSEQ multiplex PCR, and TCRdb's table has in-frame clones only and misses some. The sample shows some 120,000 clones, more than 70% of them seen only once. The sequence derives from a man older than 75 with active or convalescent COVID-19. The sample comprised peripheral blood.

CDR3 amino acids: CATSDFGLAGTDTQYF. The CDR3 nucleotides read TGTGCCACCAGTGATTTTGGACTAGCGGGGACGGATACGCAGTATTTT. The chain is built from TRBV24-1 and TRBJ2-3, with 12 nucleotides matching TRBD2. This CDR3 comprises 16 residues. Germline CDR1 is KGHDR and CDR2 is SFDVKD. V trimming: 1 base; J trimming: 6 bases; junction bases outside the gene matches: 4.